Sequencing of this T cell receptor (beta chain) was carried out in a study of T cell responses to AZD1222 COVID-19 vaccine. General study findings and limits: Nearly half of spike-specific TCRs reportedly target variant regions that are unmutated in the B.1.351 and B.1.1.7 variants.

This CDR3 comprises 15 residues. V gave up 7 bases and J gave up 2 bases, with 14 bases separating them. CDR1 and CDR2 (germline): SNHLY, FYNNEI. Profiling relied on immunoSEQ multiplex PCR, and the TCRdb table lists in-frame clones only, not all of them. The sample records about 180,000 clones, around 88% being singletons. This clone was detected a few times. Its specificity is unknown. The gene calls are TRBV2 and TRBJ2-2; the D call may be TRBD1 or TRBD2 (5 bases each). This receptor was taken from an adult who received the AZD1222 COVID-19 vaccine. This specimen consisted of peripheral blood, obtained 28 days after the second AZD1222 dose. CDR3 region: CASIKGRLNTGELFF. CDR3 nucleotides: TGTGCCAGCATAAAGGGACGGCTCAACACCGGGGAGCTGTTTTTT.